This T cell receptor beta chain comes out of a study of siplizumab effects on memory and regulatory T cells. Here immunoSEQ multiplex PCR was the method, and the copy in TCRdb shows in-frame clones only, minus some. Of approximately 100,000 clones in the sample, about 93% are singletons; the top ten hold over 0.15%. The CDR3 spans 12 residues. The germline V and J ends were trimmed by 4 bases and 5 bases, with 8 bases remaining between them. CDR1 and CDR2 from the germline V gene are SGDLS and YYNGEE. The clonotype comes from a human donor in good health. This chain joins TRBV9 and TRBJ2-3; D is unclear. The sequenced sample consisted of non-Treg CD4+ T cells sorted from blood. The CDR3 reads CASSKLQDTQYF. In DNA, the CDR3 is TGTGCCAGCAGCAAGCTGCAAGATACGCAGTATTTT.